Here is one T cell receptor beta chain with its context. PCR was performed using 60 Vbeta and 13 Jbeta primers. Profiling relied on immunoSEQ multiplex PCR, and the TCRdb table lists in-frame clones only, not all of them. The sample has 65,000 to 85,000 clones, just over 75% seen once; the top ten hold roughly 3%. Trimming took off 6 bases at V and 2 bases at J, with 16 bases between the two ends. Germline assignment: CDR1 MDHEN and CDR2 SYDVKM. The CDR3 totals 15 residues. This entry is derived from a study of cytomegalovirus exposure and HLA in healthy donors. About the study: Early released data had around 88 million unique TCRs, all coming from HLA-typed donors.

Sequencing used PBMCs. The TCR comes from a man aged 45-65 years in good health and CMV-seropositive. The V call is TRBV28, the J call TRBJ1-2, with D hard to call. The CDR3 region has the DNA TGTGCCAGCAGCGTGCGGGAGTCCGGGAACTATGGCTACACCTTC. Protein sequence: CASSVRESGNYGYTF.